This passage covers 2 T cell receptor beta chains from one sample sequenced in a study of cytomegalovirus exposure and HLA in healthy donors. PCR employed 60 Vbeta and 13 Jbeta primers. The assay was immunoSEQ multiplex PCR, and TCRdb's table has in-frame clones only and misses some. The data hold 150,000 to 200,000 clones, with about four fifths observed a single time. The sample was PBMCs. These receptors all stem from a man between 18 and 35 years old in good health and CMV-seronegative.

This chain joins TRBV7-8 and TRBJ2-1, with TRBD2 as a possible D gene (6 bases). This CDR3 region has 15 residues. Trimming removed 5 bases at V and 0 bases at J, with 11 bases between. Per the germline V gene, CDR1 is SGHVS and CDR2 is FQNEAQ. The CDR3 nucleotides are TGTGCCAGCAGCCGGGACTTCAACTCCTACAATGAGCAGTTCTTC. This codes for CASSRDFNSYNEQFF.

V is TRBV7-6 and J is TRBJ2-2; D is ambiguous. CDR1 SGHVS and CDR2 FNYEAQ come from the germline V gene. The CDR3 has 16 amino acids. V lost 6 bases to trimming and J lost 3 bases, with 17 bases between them. The CDR3 protein is CASSRLPGTDTGELFF. The CDR3 region has the DNA TGTGCCAGCAGTCGTCTGCCGGGTACGGACACCGGGGAGCTGTTTTTT.